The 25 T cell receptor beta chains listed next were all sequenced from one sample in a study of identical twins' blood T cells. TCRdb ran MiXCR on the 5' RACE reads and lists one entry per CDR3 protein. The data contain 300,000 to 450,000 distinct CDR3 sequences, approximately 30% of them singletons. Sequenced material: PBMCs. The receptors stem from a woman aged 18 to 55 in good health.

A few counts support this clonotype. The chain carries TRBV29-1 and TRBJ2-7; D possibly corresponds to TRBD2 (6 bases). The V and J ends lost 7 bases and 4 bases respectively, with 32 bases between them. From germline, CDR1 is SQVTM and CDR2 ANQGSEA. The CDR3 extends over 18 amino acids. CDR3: CSASGGVTDPALLYEQYF. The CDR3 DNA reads TGCAGCGCCTCCGGGGGAGTAACGGATCCCGCACTTTTGTACGAGCAGTACTTC.

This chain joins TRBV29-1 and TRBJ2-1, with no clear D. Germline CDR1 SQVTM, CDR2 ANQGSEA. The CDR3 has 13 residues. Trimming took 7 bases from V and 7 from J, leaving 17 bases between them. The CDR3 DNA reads TGCAGCGCACAAAGGCGAGTAGGGAATGAGCAGTTCTTC. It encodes CSAQRRVGNEQFF.

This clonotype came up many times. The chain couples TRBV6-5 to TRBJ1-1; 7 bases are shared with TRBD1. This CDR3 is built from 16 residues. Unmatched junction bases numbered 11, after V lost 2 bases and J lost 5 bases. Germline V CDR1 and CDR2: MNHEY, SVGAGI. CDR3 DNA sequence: TGTGCCAGCAGTTACCTCCCCGAAGGGGGCGAGACTGAAGCTTTCTTT. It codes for CASSYLPEGGETEAFF.

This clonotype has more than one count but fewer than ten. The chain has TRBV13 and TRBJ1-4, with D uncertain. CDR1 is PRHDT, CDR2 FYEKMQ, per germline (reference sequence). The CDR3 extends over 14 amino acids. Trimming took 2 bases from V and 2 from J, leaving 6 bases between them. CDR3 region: CASSLRRTNEKLFF. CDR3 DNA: TGTGCCAGCAGCTTACGCAGGACTAATGAAAAACTGTTTTTT.

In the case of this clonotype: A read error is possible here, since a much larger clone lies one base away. The CDR3 sequence is CSASWSSGSTDTQYF. The CDR3, as DNA: TGCAGTGCTAGCTGGAGTAGCGGCAGCACAGATACGCAGTATTTT. The gene calls are TRBV20-1 and TRBJ2-3, with TRBD2 as a possible D gene (6 bases). This CDR3 is 15 amino acids long. Germline V gives CDR1 DFQATT, CDR2 SNEGSKA (reference sequence). V was pared by 3 bases and J by 0 bases, with 13 bases between.

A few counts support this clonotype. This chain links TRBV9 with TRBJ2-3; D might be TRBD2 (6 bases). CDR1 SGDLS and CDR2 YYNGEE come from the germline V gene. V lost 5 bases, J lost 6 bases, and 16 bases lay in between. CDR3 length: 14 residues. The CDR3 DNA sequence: TGTGCCAGCAGACGGACGGGAGCAACGGATACGCAGTATTTT. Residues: CASRRTGATDTQYF.

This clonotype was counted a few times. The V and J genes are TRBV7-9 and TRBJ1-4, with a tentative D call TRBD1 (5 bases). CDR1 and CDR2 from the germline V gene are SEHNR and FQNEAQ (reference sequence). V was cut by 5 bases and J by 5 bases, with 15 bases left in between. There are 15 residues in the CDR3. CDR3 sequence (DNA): TGTGCCAGCAGCCCAGGCCGGGACGGGAATGAAAAACTGTTTTTT. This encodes CASSPGRDGNEKLFF.

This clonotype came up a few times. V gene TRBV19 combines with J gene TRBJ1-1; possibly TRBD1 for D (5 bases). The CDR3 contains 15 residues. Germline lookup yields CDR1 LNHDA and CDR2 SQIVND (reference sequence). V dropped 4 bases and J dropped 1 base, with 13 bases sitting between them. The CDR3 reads CASSTPTETNTEAFF. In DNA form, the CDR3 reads TGTGCCAGTAGTACCCCGACAGAAACGAACACTGAAGCTTTCTTT.

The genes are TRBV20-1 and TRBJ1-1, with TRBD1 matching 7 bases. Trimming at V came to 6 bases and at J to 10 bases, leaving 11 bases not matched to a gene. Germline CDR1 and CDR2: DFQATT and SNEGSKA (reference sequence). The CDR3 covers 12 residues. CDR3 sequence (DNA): TGCAGTGCCTCTCGGACAGGCCGGAGAGCTTTCTTT. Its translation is CSASRTGRRAFF.

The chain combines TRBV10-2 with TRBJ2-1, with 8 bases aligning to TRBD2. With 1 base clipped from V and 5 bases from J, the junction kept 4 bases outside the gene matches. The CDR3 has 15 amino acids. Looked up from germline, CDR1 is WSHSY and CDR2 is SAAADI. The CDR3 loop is CASSEFTSGDNEQFF. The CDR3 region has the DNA TGCGCCAGCAGTGAGTTTACTAGCGGTGACAATGAGCAGTTCTTC.

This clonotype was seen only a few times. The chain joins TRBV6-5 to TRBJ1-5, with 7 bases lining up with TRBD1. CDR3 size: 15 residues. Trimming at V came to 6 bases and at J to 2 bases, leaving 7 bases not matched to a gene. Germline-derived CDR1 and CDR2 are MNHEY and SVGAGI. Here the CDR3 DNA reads TGTGCCAGCAGCCGAACAGGGGAAGGCAATCAGCCCCAGCATTTT. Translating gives CASSRTGEGNQPQHF.

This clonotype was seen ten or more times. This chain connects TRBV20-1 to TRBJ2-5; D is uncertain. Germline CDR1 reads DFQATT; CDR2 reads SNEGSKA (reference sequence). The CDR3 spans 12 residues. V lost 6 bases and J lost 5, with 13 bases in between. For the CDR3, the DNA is TGCAGTGCCCACACCGATGAGGAGACCCAGTACTTC. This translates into CSAHTDEETQYF.

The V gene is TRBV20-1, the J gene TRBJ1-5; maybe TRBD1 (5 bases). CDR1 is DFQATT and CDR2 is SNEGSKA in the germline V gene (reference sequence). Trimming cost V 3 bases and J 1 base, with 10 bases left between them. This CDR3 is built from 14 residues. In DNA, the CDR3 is TGCAGTGCTAGGCAGGGAGGAAGCAATCAGCCCCAGCATTTT. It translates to CSARQGGSNQPQHF.

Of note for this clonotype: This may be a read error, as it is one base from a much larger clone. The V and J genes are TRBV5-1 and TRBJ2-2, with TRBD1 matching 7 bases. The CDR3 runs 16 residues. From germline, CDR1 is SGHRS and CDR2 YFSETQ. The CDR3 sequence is CASSLRQGTYTGKLFF. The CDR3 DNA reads TGCGCCAGCAGCTTGAGACAGGGCACTTACACCGGGAAGCTGTTTTTT. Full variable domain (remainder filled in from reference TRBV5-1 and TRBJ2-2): KAGVTQTPRYLIKTRGQQVTLSCSPISGHRSVSWYQQTPGQGLQFLFEYFSETQRNKGNFPGRFSGRQFSNSRSEMNVSTLELGDSALYLCASSLRQGTYTGKLFFGEGSRLTVL.

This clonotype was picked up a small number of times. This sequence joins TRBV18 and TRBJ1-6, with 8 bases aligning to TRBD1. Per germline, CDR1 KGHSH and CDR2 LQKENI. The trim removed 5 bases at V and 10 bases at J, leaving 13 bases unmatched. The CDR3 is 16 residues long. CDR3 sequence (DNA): TGTGCCAGCTCAGGTTCAGAGACAGGGGCAGACTCACCCCTCCACTTT. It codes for CASSGSETGADSPLHF.

CDR3 coding DNA: TGTGCCACCAGTGAGAGGGCTGGTCAGCCCCAGCATTTT. As protein: CATSERAGQPQHF. V gene TRBV24-1 combines with J gene TRBJ1-5, with D hard to call. CDR3 size: 13 residues. CDR1 and CDR2 (germline): KGHDR, SFDVKD. The V and J ends lost 4 bases and 6 bases respectively, with 9 bases between them.

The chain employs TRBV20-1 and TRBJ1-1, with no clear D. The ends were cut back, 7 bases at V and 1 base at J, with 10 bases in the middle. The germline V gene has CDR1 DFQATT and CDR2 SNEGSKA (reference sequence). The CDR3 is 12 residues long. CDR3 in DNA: TGCAGTGATAAGGAAGGGAACACTGAAGCTTTCTTT. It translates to CSDKEGNTEAFF.

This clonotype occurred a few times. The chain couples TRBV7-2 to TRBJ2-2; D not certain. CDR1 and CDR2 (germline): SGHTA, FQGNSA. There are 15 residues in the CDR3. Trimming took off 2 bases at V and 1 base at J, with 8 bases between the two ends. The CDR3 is CASSLSPQNTGELFF. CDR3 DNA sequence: TGTGCCAGCAGCTTAAGCCCCCAGAACACCGGGGAGCTGTTTTTT.

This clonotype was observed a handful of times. This chain's CDR3 is CSARDSGLDQPQHF. CDR3 bases: TGCAGTGCTAGAGATTCAGGGTTAGATCAGCCCCAGCATTTT. This chain connects TRBV20-1 to TRBJ1-5; D possibly corresponds to TRBD1 (5 bases). Trimming removed 0 bases from V and 5 bases from J, with 11 bases in between. CDR3 length: 14 amino acids. The germline CDR1 and CDR2 sequences are DFQATT and SNEGSKA (reference sequence).

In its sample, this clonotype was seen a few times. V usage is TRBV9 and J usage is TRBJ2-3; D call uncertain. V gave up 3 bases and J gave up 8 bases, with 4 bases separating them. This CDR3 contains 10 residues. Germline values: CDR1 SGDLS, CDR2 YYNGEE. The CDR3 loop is CASSGGTQYF. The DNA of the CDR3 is TGTGCCAGCAGCGGGGGTACGCAGTATTTT. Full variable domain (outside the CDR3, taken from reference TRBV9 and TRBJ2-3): DSGVTQTPKHLITATGQRVTLRCSPRSGDLSVYWYQQSLDQGLQFLIQYYNGEERAKGNILERFSAQQFPDLHSELNLSSLELGDSALYFCASSGGTQYFGPGTRLTVL.

CDR3 residues: CSGLGQGDPYNEQFF. For the CDR3, the DNA is TGCAGCGGTCTCGGACAGGGAGACCCCTACAATGAGCAGTTCTTC. This chain uses TRBV29-1 with TRBJ2-1, with 8 bases lining up with TRBD1. This CDR3 comprises 15 residues. V dropped 7 bases and J dropped 2; count of bases not matched to a gene: 10. Germline loops: CDR1 SQVTM, CDR2 ANQGSEA.

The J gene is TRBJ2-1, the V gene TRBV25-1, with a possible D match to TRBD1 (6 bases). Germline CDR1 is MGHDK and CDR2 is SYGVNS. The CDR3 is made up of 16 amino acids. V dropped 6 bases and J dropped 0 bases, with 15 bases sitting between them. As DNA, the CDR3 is TGTGCCAGCAGGCCCAAGGGGGACCCCTCCTACAATGAGCAGTTCTTC. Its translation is CASRPKGDPSYNEQFF.

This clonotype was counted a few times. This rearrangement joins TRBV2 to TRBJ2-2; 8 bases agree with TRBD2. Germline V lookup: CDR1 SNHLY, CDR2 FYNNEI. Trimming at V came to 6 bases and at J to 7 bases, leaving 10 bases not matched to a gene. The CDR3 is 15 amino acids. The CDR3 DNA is TGTGCCAGCAGGGTAGCGGGGTATCAGGACGGGGAGCTGTTTTTT. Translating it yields CASRVAGYQDGELFF.

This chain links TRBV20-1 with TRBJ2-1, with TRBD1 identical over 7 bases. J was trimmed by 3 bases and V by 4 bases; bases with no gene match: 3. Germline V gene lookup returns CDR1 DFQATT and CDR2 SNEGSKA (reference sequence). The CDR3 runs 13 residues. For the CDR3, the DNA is TGCAGTGCTAAGGGACAGCTCTACAATGAGCAGTTCTTC. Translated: CSAKGQLYNEQFF.

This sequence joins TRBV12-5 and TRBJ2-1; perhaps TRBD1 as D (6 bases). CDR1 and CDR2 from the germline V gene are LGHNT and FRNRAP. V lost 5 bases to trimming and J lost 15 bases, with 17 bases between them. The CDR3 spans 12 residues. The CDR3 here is CASGPGTHRTFF. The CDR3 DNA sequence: TGTGCTAGTGGTCCCGGGACACACAGAACGTTCTTC.